The 14 T cell receptor beta chains below come from one sample, sequenced in a study of cytomegalovirus exposure and HLA in healthy donors. With 60 Vbeta and 13 Jbeta primers, the PCR was carried out. Here immunoSEQ multiplex PCR was the method, and the copy in TCRdb shows in-frame clones only, minus some. The sample has approximately 220,000 clones; approximately 70% are singletons. Sequenced input: PBMCs. Receptors were obtained from a woman in her twenties or thirties in good health and CMV-seronegative.

V is TRBV6-1 and J is TRBJ1-1; D remains unclear. Germline V CDR1 and CDR2: MNHNS, SASEGT. Trimming left V 6 bases short and J 0 bases short, with 14 bases between. The CDR3 is 15 amino acids. The DNA of the CDR3 is TGTGCCAGCAGAAGTAGCGGACCATTGAACACTGAAGCTTTCTTT. Residues: CASRSSGPLNTEAFF.

The J gene is TRBJ2-2, the V gene TRBV7-9; D gene ambiguous. Trimming took 3 bases from V and 4 from J, leaving 12 bases between them. CDR1 and CDR2 (germline): SEHNR, FQNEAQ (reference sequence). The CDR3 extends over 15 amino acids. CDR3 coding DNA: TGTGCCAGCAGCTTTTCCCCGCGGATCACCGGGGAGCTGTTTTTT. The encoded protein is CASSFSPRITGELFF.

The chain combines TRBV2 with TRBJ2-4; possible D gene TRBD1, 6 bases. V was shortened by 6 bases and J by 0 bases, with 12 bases between the two germline ends. The CDR3 consists of 15 residues. The germline gives CDR1 SNHLY, CDR2 FYNNEI. CDR3 in amino acids: CASRGHLVAKNIQYF. DNA of the CDR3: TGTGCCAGCAGGGGACACTTGGTAGCCAAAAACATTCAGTACTTC.

J is TRBJ1-4 and V is TRBV5-6; D is possibly TRBD1 (5 bases). The V gene lost 4 bases and the J gene lost 3 bases, with 13 bases spanning the gap. The germline gives CDR1 SGHDT, CDR2 YYEEEE. The CDR3 is 15 amino acids. CDR3 region: CASSLRQTSNEKLFF. The CDR3 DNA reads as TGTGCCAGCAGCCTAAGACAGACGTCTAATGAAAAACTGTTTTTT.

CDR3: CASSPGETTNEKLFF. The CDR3, as DNA: TGTGCCAGTAGTCCAGGGGAGACCACTAATGAAAAACTGTTTTTT. The gene calls are TRBV19 and TRBJ1-4, with D maybe TRBD1 (6 bases). CDR3 length equals 15 residues. Trimming removed 5 bases from V and 2 bases from J, with 12 bases in between. The V gene's germline CDR1 is LNHDA and CDR2 SQIVND (reference sequence).

Concerning this clone itself: The junction departs from the called germline gene at one end, perhaps through a read error. The rearrangement joins TRBV7-2 to TRBJ1-2, with D possibly being TRBD1 (6 bases). CDR1 SGHTA and CDR2 FQGNSA come from the germline V gene. This CDR3 contains 17 residues. The CDR3 DNA sequence: TGTGTCAGCAGCTTAGGGTCAGGGGAAGTCGCTAACTATGGCTACACCTTC. This gives the protein CVSSLGSGEVANYGYTF.

The chain recombines TRBV5-1 with TRBJ2-1, with D possibly TRBD1 on 5 matching bases. V was trimmed by 2 bases and J by 2 bases, leaving 14 bases between them. The CDR3 has 16 residues. CDR1 and CDR2 (germline): SGHRS, YFSETQ. DNA for the CDR3: TGCGCCAGCAGCTTTCTAGTGGCAGGGACCTACAATGAGCAGTTCTTC. Its protein product is CASSFLVAGTYNEQFF.

The chain links TRBV18 to TRBJ2-5, with a tentative D call TRBD1 (5 bases). CDR3 size: 14 residues. The germline gives CDR1 KGHSH, CDR2 LQKENI. The V end was cut by 1 base, the J end by 3 bases, with 9 bases between. The CDR3 bases are TGTGCCAGCTCACCACAGGGGCCAAAAGAGACCCAGTACTTC. Its protein product is CASSPQGPKETQYF.

The J gene is TRBJ2-1, the V gene TRBV6-1; the match to TRBD1 covers 8 bases. Trimming took 3 bases from V and 4 from J; bases not matched to a gene: 5. Germline-derived CDR1 and CDR2 are MNHNS and SASEGT. This CDR3 spans 15 amino acids. The CDR3 spells CASSEGTGVYNEQFF. As DNA, the CDR3 is TGTGCCAGCAGTGAGGGGACAGGTGTTTACAATGAGCAGTTCTTC.

In its sample, this clone was seen a few times. This rearrangement joins TRBV12-5 to TRBJ2-1; TRBD2 matches 7 bases. Germline V CDR1 and CDR2: LGHNT, FRNRAP. The V gene end was trimmed by 0 bases and the J gene end by 4 bases; junction bases not matched to a gene: 9. The CDR3 is 17 amino acids. The CDR3 DNA reads as TGTGCTAGTGGTTTGGTACTTTCCAGCGGGGCTTACAATGAGCAGTTCTTC. Protein: CASGLVLSSGAYNEQFF.

The rearrangement joins TRBV21-1 to TRBJ1-1; whether TRBD1, the table's D call, matches the DNA was not checked. TRBV21-1 is described as a pseudogene. This CDR3 contains 13 residues. The CDR3: CASSRQTNTEAFF. CDR3 coding DNA: TGTGCCAGCAGCAGACAGACTAACACTGAAGCTTTCTTT.

This clone was counted a single time. The chain has TRBV5-8 and TRBJ1-2; D possibly corresponds to TRBD1 (6 bases). This CDR3 is built from 17 residues. The ends were cut back, 0 bases at V and 0 bases at J, with 15 bases in the middle. The germline V gene encodes CDR1 SGHTS and CDR2 YDEGEE. CDR3 coding DNA: TGTGCCAGCAGCTTGGGGCAGGGGTCGAAAGCTAACTATGGCTACACCTTC. Residues: CASSLGQGSKANYGYTF.

The J gene is TRBJ2-7, the V gene TRBV6-1, with TRBD1 as a possible D gene (5 bases). The CDR3 totals 13 residues. Trimming shortened V by 6 bases and J by 3 bases, and 12 bases separated the two germline ends. Germline-derived CDR1 and CDR2 are MNHNS and SASEGT. CDR3 sequence reads: CASSADRIYEQYF. As DNA, the CDR3 is TGTGCCAGCAGCGCTGACAGAATCTACGAGCAGTACTTC.

The chain joins TRBV6-5 to TRBJ2-1; TRBD2 might be the D (6 bases). Germline CDR1 and CDR2: MNHEY and SVGAGI. With 0 bases removed from V and 0 bases from J, the gap between germline ends came to 9 bases. There are 16 residues in the CDR3. In DNA, the CDR3 is TGTGCCAGCAGTTACTCGGGACTTCCCTCCTACAATGAGCAGTTCTTC. Its protein is CASSYSGLPSYNEQFF.